This entry lists 21 T cell receptor beta chains sequenced from one sample in a study of T cell changes during pregnancy in multiple sclerosis. The data were produced by immunoSEQ multiplex PCR, yet TCRdb's version contains in-frame clones alone and is incomplete. The sample has 70,000 to 90,000 clones, around 93% seen once. The sample in question was peripheral blood, obtained in the first trimester of pregnancy. Every receptor here comes from a female donor with multiple sclerosis, enrolled in a pregnancy study.

The CDR3 nucleotides read TGTGCCAGCAGTGGTACAGGACATAGCACAGATACGCAGTATTTT. This gives the protein CASSGTGHSTDTQYF. The V gene is TRBV6-1, the J gene TRBJ2-3, with a possible D match to TRBD1 (5 bases). The CDR3 loop spans 15 amino acids. Per the germline V gene, CDR1 is MNHNS and CDR2 is SASEGT. Trimming took off 4 bases at V and 0 bases at J, with 11 bases between the two ends.

This clone has only one observation. This rearrangement joins TRBV11-2 to TRBJ2-3, with TRBD2 identical over 12 bases. Germline assignment: CDR1 SGHAT and CDR2 FQNNGV. This CDR3 has 15 amino acids. V lost 1 base and J lost 4; bases outside the gene matches: 0. The CDR3 loop is CASSLGLAGADTQYF. The CDR3 DNA reads as TGTGCCAGCAGCTTAGGACTAGCGGGGGCAGATACGCAGTATTTT.

This clone has just one count. The chain joins TRBV16 to TRBJ1-5; no clear D. V was cut by 7 bases and J by 2 bases, with 12 bases left in between. The CDR3 loop spans 14 amino acids. CDR1 and CDR2 from the germline V gene are KGHSY and FQNENV. The CDR3 is CASTSGAGNQPQHF. CDR3 coding DNA: TGTGCCAGCACCTCGGGTGCTGGCAATCAGCCCCAGCATTTT. The variable domain in full, with the rest retrieved from reference TRBV16 and TRBJ1-5, is GEEVAQTPKHLVRGEGQKAKLYCAPIKGHSYVFWYQQVLKNEFKFLISFQNENVFDETGMPKERFSAKCLPNSPCSLEIQATKLEDSAVYFCASTSGAGNQPQHFGDGTRLSIL.

This clone was counted once. The chain employs TRBV12-5 and TRBJ1-1, with D perhaps matching TRBD1 (6 bases). Germline CDR1 and CDR2: LGHNT and FRNRAP. Trimming removed 8 bases at V and 0 bases at J, with 19 bases between. The CDR3 is 16 amino acids. CDR3 residues: CASSRMGAFLNTEAFF. The DNA of the CDR3 is TGTGCTAGTTCCCGTATGGGGGCCTTCCTGAACACTGAAGCTTTCTTT.

The J gene is TRBJ2-1, the V gene TRBV7-3; the match to TRBD2 covers 9 bases. Germline V gives CDR1 SGHTA, CDR2 FQGTGA. CDR3 length: 16 amino acids. V shed 8 bases and J 8 bases; nucleotides not matched to a gene: 16. The CDR3 DNA reads as TGTGCCAGCTCCCGGACTAGCGCGACCCCCCCCGATGAGCAGTTCTTC. Amino acid sequence: CASSRTSATPPDEQFF.

The chain has TRBV6-1 and TRBJ1-2, with a possible D match to TRBD1 (5 bases). The germline V gene encodes CDR1 MNHNS and CDR2 SASEGT. The CDR3 spans 15 residues. Trimming removed 1 base from V and 5 bases from J, with 14 bases in between. The CDR3 region is CASSEGGGGWYGYTF. Here the CDR3 DNA reads TGTGCCAGCAGTGAAGGGGGGGGTGGTTGGTATGGCTACACCTTC.

This clone has only one observation. V and J are TRBV30 and TRBJ2-7; 8 bases are shared with TRBD2. Germline loops: CDR1 GTSNPN, CDR2 SVGIG (reference sequence). V shed 7 bases and J 2 bases; nucleotides not matched to a gene: 7. The CDR3 is made up of 13 amino acids. CDR3 nucleotides: TGTGCCTCCGGGCGGGGGGATACCTACGAGCAGTACTTC. Residues: CASGRGDTYEQYF.

The CDR3 reads CAIRLAGALYEQYF. In nucleotides, the CDR3 is TGTGCCATCAGGTTAGCGGGGGCCTTATACGAGCAGTACTTC. The J gene is TRBJ2-7, the V gene TRBV10-3; the match to TRBD2 covers 9 bases. Unmatched junction bases numbered 7, after V lost 6 bases and J lost 4 bases. CDR1 is ENHRY and CDR2 is SYGVKD in the germline V gene. The CDR3 spans 14 residues.

This clone came up once. The J gene is TRBJ2-1, the V gene TRBV6-6, with 11 bases fitting TRBD1. This CDR3 has 15 amino acids. Germline V gene lookup returns CDR1 MNHNY and CDR2 SVGAGI (reference sequence). J gave up 4 bases and V 5 bases, and 4 bases lay outside the gene matches. CDR3 coding DNA: TGTGCCAGCAGTCTGGGACAGGGGGGTTACAATGAGCAGTTCTTC. As protein: CASSLGQGGYNEQFF.

The rearrangement joins TRBV6-1 to TRBJ2-7, with TRBD2 matching 7 bases. From germline, CDR1 is MNHNS and CDR2 SASEGT. The junction had 8 bases not matched to a gene; V was cut back by 6 bases and J by 6 bases. This CDR3 region has 13 residues. The CDR3 DNA reads TGTGCCAGCAGGGGAAAGGGAGGGGTCGAGCAGTACTTC. Translating gives CASRGKGGVEQYF.

The chain recombines TRBV6-5 with TRBJ2-3; TRBD2 matches 8 bases. The V and J ends lost 5 bases and 9 bases, in that order; junction bases with no gene match: 13. This CDR3 comprises 15 residues. CDR1 MNHEY and CDR2 SVGAGI come from the germline V gene. In DNA form, the CDR3 reads TGTGCCAGCAGTCGGGCCGGGGGGGCCTATCAGACGCAGTATTTT. Translated, it gives CASSRAGGAYQTQYF.

This clone is a singleton in its sample. The chain recombines TRBV18 with TRBJ1-1; 9 bases map to TRBD1. The V segment lost 5 bases and the J segment 8 bases; nucleotides outside the gene matches: 6. This CDR3 has 13 amino acids. Looked up from germline, CDR1 is KGHSH and CDR2 is LQKENI. The CDR3, as DNA: TGTGCCAGCTCATCTACAGGGGGCGAGGAAGCTTTCTTT. This codes for CASSSTGGEEAFF.

The DNA of the CDR3 is TGCAGCGTTGAAATTCGACAGGGGGATACCTATGGCTACACCTTC. Encoded protein: CSVEIRQGDTYGYTF. The V call is TRBV29-1, the J call TRBJ1-2; TRBD1 matches at 9 bases. This CDR3 is built from 15 residues. V lost 2 bases and J lost 4; bases outside the gene matches: 8. CDR1 is SQVTM and CDR2 is ANQGSEA in the germline V gene.

This chain uses TRBV7-6 with TRBJ2-6; D ambiguous. The CDR3 is 15 residues long. CDR1 and CDR2 from the germline V gene are SGHVS and FNYEAQ. V lost 5 bases to trimming and J lost 0 bases, with 8 bases between them. The CDR3 DNA reads as TGTGCCAGCAGCGAAACGGTCTCTGGGGCCAACGTCCTGACTTTC. It specifies CASSETVSGANVLTF.

The chain uses TRBV28 and TRBJ1-4; 8 bases fit TRBD1. This CDR3 contains 15 residues. Germline CDR1 reads MDHEN; CDR2 reads SYDVKM. V lost 7 bases to trimming and J lost 6 bases; unmatched junction nucleotides: 10. The CDR3 is CASTIAGGRYEKLFF. For the CDR3, the DNA is TGTGCCAGCACCATAGCAGGGGGCCGGTATGAAAAACTGTTTTTT.

The genes are TRBV2 and TRBJ1-1; 9 nucleotides align to TRBD1. This CDR3 has 13 amino acids. Trimming removed 8 bases from V and 12 bases from J; junction bases left unmatched: 13. Looked up from germline, CDR1 is SNHLY and CDR2 is FYNNEI. CDR3: CASRLEGQGGSFF. The CDR3 DNA sequence: TGTGCCAGCCGCCTGGAGGGACAGGGCGGTTCTTTCTTT.

This rearrangement joins TRBV5-1 to TRBJ2-1; 10 bases map to TRBD2. With 3 bases clipped from V and 4 bases from J, the junction kept 4 bases outside the gene matches. The germline CDR1 and CDR2 sequences are SGHRS and YFSETQ. This CDR3 region has 15 residues. The CDR3 spells CASSSSSGGYNEQFF. CDR3 in DNA: TGCGCCAGCAGCTCCTCTAGCGGGGGTTACAATGAGCAGTTCTTC.

The V call is TRBV21-1, the J call TRBJ2-6; TRBD1 was called by the table and not checked on the DNA. TRBV21-1 constitutes a pseudogene. CDR3 size: 18 residues. CDR3 sequence (DNA): TGTGCCAGCAGCAAAGGGCAGGGGGAGGTCTCTGGGGCCAACGTCCTGACTTTC. Protein: CASSKGQGEVSGANVLTF.

This chain uses TRBV15 with TRBJ2-3; a possible D gene is TRBD1 (6 bases). Per germline, CDR1 LNHNV and CDR2 YYDKDF (reference sequence). Between the trimmed V and J ends, which lost 1 base and 5 bases, there was a span of 13 bases. This CDR3 contains 15 residues. Here the CDR3 DNA reads TGTGCCACCAGCAGAGTAAATCCGACAGGAGATACGCAGTATTTT. Its protein product is CATSRVNPTGDTQYF.

The chain couples TRBV7-7 to TRBJ2-5, with D unresolved. The germline gives CDR1 SSHAT, CDR2 FNYEAQ (reference sequence). CDR3 length: 15 amino acids. Trimming shortened V by 1 base and J by 1 base, and 10 bases separated the two germline ends. CDR3 amino acids: CASSLGLASQETQYF. The CDR3 DNA follows: TGTGCCAGCAGCTTAGGACTCGCTTCCCAAGAGACCCAGTACTTC.

The table lists this clone with a count of one. The chain is built from TRBV11-2 and TRBJ2-5; 10 nucleotides line up with TRBD2. This CDR3 is built from 16 residues. J was trimmed by 5 bases and V by 0 bases; bases with no gene match: 6. CDR1 and CDR2 (germline): SGHAT, FQNNGV. CDR3 in DNA: TGTGCCAGCAGCTTAGACCAGCGGGGGGGCGAGGAGACCCAGTACTTC. It codes for CASSLDQRGGEETQYF.